These T cell receptor beta chains were read from a single sample in a study of control samples from healthy donors and cancer patients. Clones were read by immunoSEQ multiplex PCR, and TCRdb kept only the in-frame ones, dropping some. The sample consists of about 80,000 clones, roughly 82% of them appearing once. Sequencing was done on a sample of PBMCs. These receptors came from a man in his 60s with head and neck cancer. The conserved cysteine and the conserved F or W are not part of the CDR3 here. The order of the fields is J gene, V gene, CDR3 protein.

j_gene: TRBJ2-3
v_gene: TRBV1
CDR3aa: TSSRGVAGGASSTDTQY

j_gene: TRBJ2-7
v_gene: TRBV6-5
CDR3aa: ASSYSRQAGSYEQY

j_gene: TRBJ2-4
v_gene: TRBV5-5
CDR3aa: ASSLEGLAKNIQY

j_gene: TRBJ2-6
v_gene: TRBV7-9
CDR3aa: ASSPNEGQGGSGANVLT

j_gene: TRBJ2-7
v_gene: TRBV28
CDR3aa: ASSLFAGGSEQY

j_gene: TRBJ1-1
v_gene: TRBV5-4
CDR3aa: ASSFDRLLGAEAF

j_gene: TRBJ1-2
v_gene: TRBV27
CDR3aa: ASSLVSGGGDYGYT

j_gene: TRBJ2-2
v_gene: TRBV5-1
CDR3aa: ASSLTSEGGELF

j_gene: TRBJ2-3
v_gene: TRBV5-5
CDR3aa: ASSWTGRADTQY

j_gene: TRBJ2-7
v_gene: TRBV28
CDR3aa: ASSLNRLYEQY

j_gene: TRBJ2-1
v_gene: TRBV6-5
CDR3aa: ASKEGLAPYNEQF

j_gene: TRBJ2-5
v_gene: TRBV7-2
CDR3aa: ASSLSRGETQY

j_gene: TRBJ1-2
v_gene: TRBV5-4
CDR3aa: ASSRWGPGYT

j_gene: TRBJ2-1
v_gene: TRBV5-1
CDR3aa: ASSSGLLNEQF

j_gene: TRBJ1-2
v_gene: TRBV18
CDR3aa: ASSPATTPGPGYT

j_gene: TRBJ2-3
v_gene: TRBV6-5
CDR3aa: ASKVYDTQY

j_gene: TRBJ2-7
v_gene: TRBV5-4
CDR3aa: ASSHWDREPHYEQY